Each of the 20 T cell receptor beta chains below was sequenced from the same sample in a study of shared clonotypes between healthy human individuals. This table comes from immunoSEQ multiplex PCR, and its TCRdb copy is limited to in-frame clones, with some not included. The sample lists roughly 1,600,000 clones, less than 99% seen once, with approximately 0.38% in the top ten. Material for sequencing was naive CD4+ T cells sorted from blood. Stated subset: CD45RA+ positively selected. The receptors were sampled from a man aged 30 to 39 in good health.

A single count supports this clone. This chain joins TRBV14 and TRBJ1-2; a possible D gene is TRBD1 (6 bases). V gave up 0 bases and J gave up 7 bases, with 9 bases separating them. The CDR3 contains 13 residues. The germline V gene encodes CDR1 SGHDN and CDR2 FVKESK. The CDR3 coding sequence is TGTGCCAGCAGCCAAGAGAGGGGGGGTGGCTACACCTTC. Protein product: CASSQERGGGYTF.

The sample holds one count of this clone. The chain uses TRBV19 and TRBJ2-5; 13 bases align to TRBD2. Germline-derived CDR1 and CDR2 are LNHDA and SQIVND (reference sequence). V dropped 8 bases and J dropped 5; count of bases not matched to a gene: 2. The CDR3 has 13 amino acids. CDR3 bases: TGTGCCAGTTCGACTAGCGGGAGGGAGACCCAGTACTTC. Protein: CASSTSGRETQYF.

The chain couples TRBV5-1 to TRBJ1-3; no clear D gene. Trimming left V 1 base short and J 0 bases short, with 11 bases between. Germline V gene lookup returns CDR1 SGHRS and CDR2 YFSETQ. The length of the CDR3 is 16 residues. CDR3 region: CASSLYPQSSGNTIYF. The CDR3 DNA reads TGCGCCAGCAGCTTGTACCCACAAAGCTCTGGAAACACCATATATTTT.

The rearrangement links TRBV18 to TRBJ2-1; TRBD1 matches 9 bases. V shed 0 bases, J shed 8 bases, and the junction held 5 bases outside the gene matches. CDR3 length: 15 amino acids. In germline, CDR1 is KGHSH, CDR2 LQKENI. The CDR3 DNA is TGTGCCAGCTCACCACCGTCACAGGGGGCAGATGAGCAGTTCTTC. This sequence encodes CASSPPSQGADEQFF.

The chain employs TRBV5-5 and TRBJ1-5, with D possibly being TRBD1 (5 bases). Germline V lookup: CDR1 SGHKS, CDR2 YYEKEE (reference sequence). Trimming cost V 4 bases and J 7 bases, with 15 bases left between them. CDR3 size: 14 residues. The CDR3 nucleotides are TGTGCCAGCAGCCGCAGCGGGGGACGGCAGCCCCAGCATTTT. It codes for CASSRSGGRQPQHF. Based on the CDR3 plus reference TRBV5-5 and TRBJ1-5, the full variable domain is DAGVTQSPTHLIKTRGQQVTLRCSPISGHKSVSWYQQVLGQGPQFIFQYYEKEERGRGNFPDRFSARQFPNYSSELNVNALLLGDSALYLCASSRSGGRQPQHFGDGTRLSIL.

This chain connects TRBV5-4 to TRBJ2-2; D gene uncertain. Trimming removed 0 bases from V and 0 bases from J, with 6 bases in between. Germline V CDR1 and CDR2: SGHNT, YYREEE (reference sequence). The CDR3 length is 15 residues. The CDR3 nucleotides are TGTGCCAGCAGCTTGGACGGAACGAACACCGGGGAGCTGTTTTTT. Translated, it gives CASSLDGTNTGELFF. Based on the CDR3 plus reference TRBV5-4 and TRBJ2-2, the full variable domain is ETGVTQSPTHLIKTRGQQVTLRCSSQSGHNTVSWYQQALGQGPQFIFQYYREEENGRGNFPPRFSGLQFPNYSSELNVNALELDDSALYLCASSLDGTNTGELFFGEGSRLTVL.

This clone was detected once. V gene TRBV5-4 combines with J gene TRBJ1-1; D unresolved. The CDR3 is 15 residues long. The germline V and J ends were trimmed by 3 bases and 3 bases, with 15 bases remaining between them. Per germline, CDR1 SGHNT and CDR2 YYREEE (reference sequence). CDR3 region: CASSSINDGYTEAFF. The CDR3 DNA reads as TGTGCCAGCAGCTCAATAAACGACGGCTACACTGAAGCTTTCTTT.

This sequence joins TRBV19 and TRBJ1-5; perhaps TRBD1 as D (6 bases). Trimming removed 4 bases at V and 7 bases at J, with 17 bases between. CDR3 length: 15 residues. Germline CDR1 and CDR2: LNHDA and SQIVND (reference sequence). The CDR3 spells CASSRLGGVDQPQHF. DNA for the CDR3: TGTGCCAGTAGTAGACTAGGGGGGGTAGACCAGCCCCAGCATTTT.

This chain uses TRBV28 with TRBJ1-1; D is uncertain. The CDR3 spans 14 residues. V was cut by 7 bases and J by 5 bases, with 17 bases left in between. Germline-derived CDR1 and CDR2 are MDHEN and SYDVKM. The CDR3 loop is CASTTSQVGTEAFF. CDR3 coding DNA: TGTGCCAGCACTACCTCACAAGTTGGGACTGAAGCTTTCTTT.

CDR3 loop: CASSRWTSGRVYEQYF. DNA of the CDR3: TGTGCCAGCAGTCGATGGACTAGCGGGAGGGTATACGAGCAGTACTTC. The V call is TRBV27, the J call TRBJ2-7; 15 nucleotides align to TRBD2. The J segment lost 4 bases and the V segment lost 5 bases, leaving 6 bases of the junction unmatched. Germline CDR1 reads MNHEY; CDR2 reads SMNVEV (reference sequence). This CDR3 region has 16 residues.

The rearrangement joins TRBV19 to TRBJ1-1; D call uncertain. The CDR3 loop spans 11 amino acids. In germline, CDR1 is LNHDA, CDR2 SQIVND (reference sequence). The V end lost 6 bases, the J end lost 10 bases, and 12 bases lay between the germline ends. The CDR3 region has the DNA TGTGCCAGTAGAGTTCGGGCAGTAGCTTTCTTT. Residues: CASRVRAVAFF. Complete variable domain (other parts from reference TRBV19 and TRBJ1-1): DGGITQSPKYLFRKEGQNVTLSCEQNLNHDAMYWYRQDPGQGLRLIYYSQIVNDFQKGDIAEGYSVSREKKESFPLTVTSAQKNPTAFYLCASRVRAVAFFGQGTRLTVV.

This clone was counted a single time. The J gene is TRBJ1-1, the V gene TRBV18; D uncertain. V was pared by 0 bases and J by 5 bases, with 10 bases between. Germline CDR1 KGHSH, CDR2 LQKENI. CDR3 size: 14 residues. In DNA form, the CDR3 reads TGTGCCAGCTCACCACCGGCCAGTTTAACTGAAGCTTTCTTT. Its translation is CASSPPASLTEAFF. The full variable domain, with the rest looked up from reference TRBV18 and TRBJ1-1, is NAGVMQNPRHLVRRRGQEARLRCSPMKGHSHVYWYRQLPEEGLKFMVYLQKENIIDESGMPKERFSAEFPKEGPSILRIQQVVRGDSAAYFCASSPPASLTEAFFGQGTRLTVV.

The chain couples TRBV10-3 to TRBJ2-1, with D possibly being TRBD2 (5 bases). The V end was cut by 1 base, the J end by 7 bases, with 11 bases between. Germline V gene lookup returns CDR1 ENHRY and CDR2 SYGVKD. This CDR3 is built from 14 residues. CDR3 in DNA: TGTGCCATCAGTGAGTTGAGCGGCCAGAATGAGCAGTTCTTC. The encoded protein is CAISELSGQNEQFF.

This rearrangement joins TRBV10-2 to TRBJ1-2; possible D gene TRBD1, 5 bases. This CDR3 comprises 14 residues. Germline-derived CDR1 and CDR2 are WSHSY and SAAADI. Between the trimmed V and J ends, which lost 4 bases and 4 bases, there was a span of 13 bases. The chain's CDR3 is CASSASSGSYGYTF. CDR3 DNA sequence: TGCGCCAGCAGTGCCTCTTCAGGGTCCTATGGCTACACCTTC.

A single count supports this clone. The J gene is TRBJ2-1, the V gene TRBV9; 13 positions agree with TRBD2. The J segment lost 8 bases and the V segment lost 0 bases, leaving 5 bases of the junction unmatched. This CDR3 has 16 amino acids. CDR1 SGDLS and CDR2 YYNGEE come from the germline V gene. This CDR3 is CASSVGGTSGNYEQFF. CDR3 coding DNA: TGTGCCAGCAGCGTAGGGGGGACTAGCGGGAACTATGAGCAGTTCTTC.

The chain links TRBV5-1 to TRBJ2-5; D may be TRBD1 (5 bases). With 1 base removed from V and 3 bases from J, the gap between germline ends came to 10 bases. Germline CDR1 reads SGHRS; CDR2 reads YFSETQ. The CDR3 extends over 14 amino acids. CDR3 sequence: CASSLFSREETQYF. Here the CDR3 DNA reads TGCGCCAGCAGCTTGTTTTCCAGGGAAGAGACCCAGTACTTC.

The J gene is TRBJ2-1, the V gene TRBV5-5; no clear D gene. Germline loops: CDR1 SGHKS, CDR2 YYEKEE (reference sequence). The V gene lost 4 bases and the J gene lost 5 bases, with 22 bases spanning the gap. The length of the CDR3 is 17 residues. The CDR3 DNA reads TGTGCCAGCAGCGAGATACCCGACACCCATTCCGACAATGAGCAGTTCTTC. Translating gives CASSEIPDTHSDNEQFF.

The chain uses TRBV6-1 and TRBJ1-5, with 7 bases that match TRBD1. Trimming took 6 bases from V and 6 from J; bases not matched to a gene: 11. CDR3 size: 15 residues. Per germline, CDR1 MNHNS and CDR2 SASEGT. This CDR3 is CASSHRTGAFQPQHF. CDR3 coding DNA: TGTGCCAGCAGCCATAGGACAGGCGCCTTTCAGCCCCAGCATTTT.

A remark on this clone: Other DNA sequences in the sample encode the same CDR3. The chain joins TRBV9 to TRBJ1-5; weak D call: TRBD1 (5 bases). Germline-derived CDR1 and CDR2 are SGDLS and YYNGEE. The germline V and J ends were trimmed by 4 bases and 4 bases, with 9 bases remaining between them. CDR3 length: 13 residues. This CDR3 is CASSPGGNQPQHF. The DNA of the CDR3 is TGTGCCAGCAGCCCGGGGGGTAATCAGCCCCAGCATTTT.

This chain joins TRBV28 and TRBJ2-2; no reliable D call. The CDR3 is 14 residues long. In germline, CDR1 is MDHEN, CDR2 SYDVKM. V shed 3 bases and J shed 6 bases, with 11 bases lying between them. The CDR3 is CASSLERVSGELFF. DNA for the CDR3: TGTGCCAGCAGTTTGGAAAGGGTCTCCGGGGAGCTGTTTTTT.